Reported below is one T cell receptor (beta chain). Its antigen is not identified. This record comes from a study of blood T cells in healthy people across ages. Germline CDR1 reads SEHNR; CDR2 reads FQNEAQ (reference sequence). V was trimmed by 1 base and J by 4 bases, leaving 10 bases between them. CDR3 length: 14 residues. Using a J-beta primer mix together with a sample-barcoded 5' primer, a second PCR was run for roughly 6 to 12 cycles. Researchers report that a template-switch adaptor with 12 random nucleotides tagged each cDNA molecule. All samples gave at least 2.5 million CDR3-containing paired-end reads. Using its own MiXCR run on the 5' RACE reads, TCRdb lists one record per CDR3 protein. The table lists 550,000 to 600,000 distinct CDR3 sequences, less than 60% of them singletons, with roughly 25% in the top ten. The study's findings and limits: The lack of PBMC sorting stopped any conclusive naive versus antigen-experienced comparison.

Donors were systemically healthy Caucasian individuals from Russia aged roughly 6 to 90 years. The chain recombines TRBV7-9 with TRBJ1-2; D unresolved. Sequenced: blood. The receptor comes from a man aged 80 or over in good health. This chain's CDR3 is CASSLGGPAYGYTF. CDR3 DNA sequence: TGTGCCAGCAGCTTAGGCGGACCTGCCTATGGCTACACCTTC.